The 2 T cell receptor beta chains given below trace back to one sample, sequenced in a study of molecular identifiers for immune sequencing clone quantification. TCRdb re-called the PCR reads with MiXCR, one entry per CDR3 protein. The sample has about 40,000 distinct CDR3 sequences, approximately 25% seen once. The sample comprised naive CD8+ T cells from blood, with Jurkat cell RNA spiked in. The sample's subset: FACS-sorted CD8+CD4-CCR7+CD45RA+ naive T cells. The receptors stem from a human donor in good health. Some libraries in this study had Jurkat cell RNA spiked in.

This clonotype was counted many times. In nucleotides, the CDR3 is TGTGCCAGTAGTCCCGGGACAAGCTCCTACGAGCAGTACTTC. This gives the protein CASSPGTSSYEQYF. The chain couples TRBV19 to TRBJ2-7; D possibly corresponds to TRBD1 (6 bases). The CDR3 is 14 residues long. The V gene lost 5 bases and the J gene lost 0 bases, with 11 bases spanning the gap. From germline, CDR1 is LNHDA and CDR2 SQIVND (reference sequence).

Remarks on this clonotype: Being one base from a much bigger clone, this may be a read error. The V and J genes are TRBV6-1 and TRBJ1-5, with D possibly TRBD1 on 5 matching bases. V lost 2 bases and J 3 bases, leaving 11 bases between the germline ends. The CDR3 is 15 residues long. Germline V gives CDR1 MNHNS, CDR2 SASEGT. The CDR3 loop reads CASSELKGNNQPQHF. Written as DNA, the CDR3 is TGTGCCAGCAGTGAACTGAAGGGGAACAATCAGCCCCAGCATTTT.